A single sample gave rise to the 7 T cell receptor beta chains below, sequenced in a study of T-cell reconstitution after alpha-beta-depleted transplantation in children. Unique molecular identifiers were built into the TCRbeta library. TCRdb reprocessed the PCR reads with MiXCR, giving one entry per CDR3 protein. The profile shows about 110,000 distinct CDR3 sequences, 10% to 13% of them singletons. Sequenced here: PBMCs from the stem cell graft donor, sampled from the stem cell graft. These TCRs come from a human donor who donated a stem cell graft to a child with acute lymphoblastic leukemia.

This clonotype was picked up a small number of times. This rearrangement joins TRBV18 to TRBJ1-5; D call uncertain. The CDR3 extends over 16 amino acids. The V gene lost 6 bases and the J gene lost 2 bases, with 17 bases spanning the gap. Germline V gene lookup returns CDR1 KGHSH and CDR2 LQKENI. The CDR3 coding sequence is TGTGCCAGCTCCTCAGATGAGGGATCGGGCAATCAGCCCCAGCATTTT. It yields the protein CASSSDEGSGNQPQHF.

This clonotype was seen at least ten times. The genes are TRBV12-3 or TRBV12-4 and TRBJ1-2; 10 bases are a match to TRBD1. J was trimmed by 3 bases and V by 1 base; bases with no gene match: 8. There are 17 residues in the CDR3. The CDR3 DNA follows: TGTGCCAGCAGTTTAGTCGCGACAGGGGGCTCTTACTATGGCTACACCTTC. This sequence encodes CASSLVATGGSYYGYTF.

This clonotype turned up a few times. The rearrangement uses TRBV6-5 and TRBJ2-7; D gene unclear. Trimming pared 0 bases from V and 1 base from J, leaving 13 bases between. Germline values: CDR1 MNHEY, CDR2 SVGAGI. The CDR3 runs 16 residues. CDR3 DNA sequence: TGTGCCAGCAGTTACTCGTCCACCCTATTATCCTACGAGCAGTACTTC. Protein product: CASSYSSTLLSYEQYF.

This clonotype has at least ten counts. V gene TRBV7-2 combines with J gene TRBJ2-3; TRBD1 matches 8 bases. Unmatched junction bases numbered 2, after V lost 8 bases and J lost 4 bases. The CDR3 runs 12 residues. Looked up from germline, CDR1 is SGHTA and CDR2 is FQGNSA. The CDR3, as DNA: TGTGCCAGCCTACAGGGGGCAGATACGCAGTATTTT. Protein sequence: CASLQGADTQYF.

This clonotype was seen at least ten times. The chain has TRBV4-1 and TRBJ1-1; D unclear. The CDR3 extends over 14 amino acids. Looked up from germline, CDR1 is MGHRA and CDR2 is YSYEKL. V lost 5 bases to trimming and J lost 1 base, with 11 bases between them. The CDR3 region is CASSTRQANTEAFF. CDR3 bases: TGCGCCAGCAGCACCCGGCAGGCGAACACTGAAGCTTTCTTT.

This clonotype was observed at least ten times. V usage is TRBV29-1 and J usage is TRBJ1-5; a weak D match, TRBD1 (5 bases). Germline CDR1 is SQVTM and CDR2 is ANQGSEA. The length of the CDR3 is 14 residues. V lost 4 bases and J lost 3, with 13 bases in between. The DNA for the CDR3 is TGCAGCGTTGTTATCCAGGGCCCCAATCAGCCCCAGCATTTT. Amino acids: CSVVIQGPNQPQHF.

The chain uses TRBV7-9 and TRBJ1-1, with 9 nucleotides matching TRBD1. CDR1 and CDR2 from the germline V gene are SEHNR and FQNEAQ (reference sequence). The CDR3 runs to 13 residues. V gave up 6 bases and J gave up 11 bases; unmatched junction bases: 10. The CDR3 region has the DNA TGTGCCAGCAGTTTCAAGGACAGGGGAGGCGCTTTCTTT. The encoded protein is CASSFKDRGGAFF.